The text below deals with one T cell receptor beta chain. This sample is drawn from a study of shared clonotypes between healthy human individuals. Study summary: Researchers assigned three CD4 naive, three CD4 memory, two CD8 naive and one CD8 memory plate to each donor.

Produced via immunoSEQ multiplex PCR; TCRdb's table is partial and in-frame only. Among around 1,900,000 clones listed, around 93% were seen once. Terminally differentiated effector memory CD45RA+ cells were excluded by CCR7 positive selection of CD45RO-negative cells. Recent vaccinations or acute infections were absent in the healthy HIV-negative adult donors. The sequencing sample was made of naive CD8+ T cells from PBMCs. The sequence came from a man between 18 and 29 years old in good health. Some clones in this sample may be carry-over from other donors' samples.

The DNA of the CDR3 is TGTGCCAGCAGCTCCAGACAGGGCCACGAGCAGTACTTC. It codes for CASSSRQGHEQYF. This rearrangement joins TRBV9 to TRBJ2-7, with 7 bases matching TRBD1. The germline V gene has CDR1 SGDLS and CDR2 YYNGEE. This CDR3 comprises 13 residues. V lost 4 bases and J lost 5; bases outside the gene matches: 6.